This entry features one T cell receptor beta chain sequence. What it binds is not known. With a J-beta primer mix and a sample-barcoded 5' primer, a second PCR ran 7 to 11 cycles. TCRdb independently ran MiXCR on the 5' RACE reads; one entry per CDR3 protein. The repertoire includes about 1.8 million distinct CDR3 sequences, about 50% of them detected once, and approximately 2% sits in the top ten. This sample stems from a study of blood T cells in healthy people across ages. Germline V gene lookup returns CDR1 SNHLY and CDR2 FYNNEI. The CDR3 runs 15 residues. V gave up 4 bases and J gave up 4 bases, with 14 bases separating them. Whole-study findings and limits: Whereas aged donors had fewer naive CD4+ cells, long-lived donors had more of them and higher diversity.

The specimen was blood. This chain connects TRBV2 to TRBJ1-5; D is perhaps TRBD1 (5 bases). The origin of this receptor is a woman aged 40 to 55 in good health. The CDR3 DNA sequence: TGTGCCAGCAGTGGGGCGGGGGTCGAAAATCAGCCCCAGCATTTT. Residues: CASSGAGVENQPQHF.